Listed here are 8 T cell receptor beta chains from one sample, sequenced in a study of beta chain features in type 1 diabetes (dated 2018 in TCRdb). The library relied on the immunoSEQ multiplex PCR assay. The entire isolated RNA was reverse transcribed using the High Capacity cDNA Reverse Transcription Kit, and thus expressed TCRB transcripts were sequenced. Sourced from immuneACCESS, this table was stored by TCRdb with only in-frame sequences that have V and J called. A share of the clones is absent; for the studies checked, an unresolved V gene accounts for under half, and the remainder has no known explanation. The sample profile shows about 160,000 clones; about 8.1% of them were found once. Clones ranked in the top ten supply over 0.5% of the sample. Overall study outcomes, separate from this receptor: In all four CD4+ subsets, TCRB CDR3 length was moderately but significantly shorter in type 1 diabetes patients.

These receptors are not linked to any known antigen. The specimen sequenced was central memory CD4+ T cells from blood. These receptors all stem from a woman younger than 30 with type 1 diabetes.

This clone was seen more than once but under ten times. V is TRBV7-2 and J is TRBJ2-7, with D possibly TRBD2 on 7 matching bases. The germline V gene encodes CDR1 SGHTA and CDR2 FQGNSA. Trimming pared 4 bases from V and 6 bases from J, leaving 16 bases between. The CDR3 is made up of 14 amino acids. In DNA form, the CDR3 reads TGTGCCAGCAGCTCGAGGGGGGGCGCTGTCGAGCAGTACTTC. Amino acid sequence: CASSSRGGAVEQYF.

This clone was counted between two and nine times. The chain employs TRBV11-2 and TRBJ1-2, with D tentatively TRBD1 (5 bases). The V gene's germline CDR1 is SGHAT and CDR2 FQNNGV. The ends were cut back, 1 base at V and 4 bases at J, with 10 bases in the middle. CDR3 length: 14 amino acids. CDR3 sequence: CASSLVRGGYGYTF. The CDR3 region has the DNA TGTGCCAGCAGCTTAGTGCGGGGGGGCTATGGCTACACCTTC.

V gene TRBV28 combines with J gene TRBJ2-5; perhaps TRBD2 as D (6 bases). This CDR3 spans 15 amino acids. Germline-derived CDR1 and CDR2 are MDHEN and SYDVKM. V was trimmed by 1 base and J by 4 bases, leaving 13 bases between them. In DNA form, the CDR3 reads TGTGCCAGCAGTTTATCAGCTCGGGGAGGAGAGACCCAGTACTTC. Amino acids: CASSLSARGGETQYF.

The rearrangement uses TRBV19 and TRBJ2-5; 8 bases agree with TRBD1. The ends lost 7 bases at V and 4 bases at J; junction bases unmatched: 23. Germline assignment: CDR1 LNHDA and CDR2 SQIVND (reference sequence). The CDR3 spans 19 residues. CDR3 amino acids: CASTRTGFGLASGRETQYF. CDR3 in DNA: TGTGCCAGTACCCGGACAGGGTTCGGGCTAGCGTCGGGACGAGAGACCCAGTACTTC.

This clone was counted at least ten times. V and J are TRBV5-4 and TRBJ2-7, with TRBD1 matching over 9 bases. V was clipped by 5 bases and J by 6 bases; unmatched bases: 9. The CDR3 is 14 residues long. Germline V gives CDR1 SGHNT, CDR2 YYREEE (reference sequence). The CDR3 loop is CASRNRDRASEQYF. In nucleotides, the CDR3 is TGTGCCAGCAGAAACCGGGACAGGGCCAGCGAGCAGTACTTC.

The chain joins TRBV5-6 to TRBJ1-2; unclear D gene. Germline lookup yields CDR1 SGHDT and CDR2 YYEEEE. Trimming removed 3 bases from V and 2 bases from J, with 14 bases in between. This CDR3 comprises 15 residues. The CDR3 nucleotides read TGTGCCAGCAGCTCCAAGCTACGCAGGAACTATGGCTACACCTTC. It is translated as CASSSKLRRNYGYTF. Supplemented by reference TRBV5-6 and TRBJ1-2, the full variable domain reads DAGVTQSPTHLIKTRGQQVTLRCSPKSGHDTVSWYQQALGQGPQFIFQYYEEEERQRGNFPDRFSGHQFPNYSSELNVNALLLGDSALYLCASSSKLRRNYGYTFGSGTRLTVV.

The CDR3 region has the DNA TGTGCCAGCAGTTACGTAGGAGGGGGGGCAGGCGAGCAGTACTTC. Its translation: CASSYVGGGAGEQYF. The chain uses TRBV6-5 and TRBJ2-7; D may be TRBD2 (7 bases). Trimming took 2 bases from V and 6 from J, leaving 17 bases between them. CDR1 and CDR2 from the germline V gene are MNHEY and SVGAGI. The CDR3 sequence is 15 residues long.

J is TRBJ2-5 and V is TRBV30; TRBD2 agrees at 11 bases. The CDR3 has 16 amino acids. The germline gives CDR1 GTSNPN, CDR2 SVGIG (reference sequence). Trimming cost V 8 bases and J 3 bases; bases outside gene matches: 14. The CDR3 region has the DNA TGTGCCAGTAGTATGACTAGCGGGACCCTCGAAGAGACCCAGTACTTC. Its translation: CASSMTSGTLEETQYF.